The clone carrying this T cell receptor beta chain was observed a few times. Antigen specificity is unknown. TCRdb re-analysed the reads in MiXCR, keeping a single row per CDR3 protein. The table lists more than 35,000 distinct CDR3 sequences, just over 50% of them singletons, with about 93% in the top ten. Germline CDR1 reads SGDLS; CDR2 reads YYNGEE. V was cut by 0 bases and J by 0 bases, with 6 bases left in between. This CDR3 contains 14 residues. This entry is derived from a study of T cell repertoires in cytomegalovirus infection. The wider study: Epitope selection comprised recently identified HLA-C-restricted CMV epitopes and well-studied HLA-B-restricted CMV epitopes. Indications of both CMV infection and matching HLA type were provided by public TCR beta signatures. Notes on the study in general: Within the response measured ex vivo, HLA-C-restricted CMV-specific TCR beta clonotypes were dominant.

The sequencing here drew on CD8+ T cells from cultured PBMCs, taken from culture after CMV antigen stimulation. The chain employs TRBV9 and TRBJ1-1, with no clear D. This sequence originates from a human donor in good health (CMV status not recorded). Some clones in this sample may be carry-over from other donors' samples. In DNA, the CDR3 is TGTGCCAGCAGCGTAGATTCTATGAACACTGAAGCTTTCTTT. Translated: CASSVDSMNTEAFF.